This T cell receptor (beta chain) was sequenced during a study of blood T cells in healthy people across ages. On the study more broadly: Template switching caught about one barcoded beta molecule for each two T cells. The study's findings and limits: Compared with aged donors, long-lived donors showed fewer expanded clones, suggesting selection.

With a J-beta primer mix and a sample-barcoded 5' primer, a second PCR ran about 7 to 12 cycles. One entry per CDR3 protein, called by TCRdb with MiXCR from the 5' RACE reads. The data hold approximately 680,000 distinct CDR3 sequences, with roughly 32% observed a single time. At least ten counts were recorded for this clonotype. What it binds is unknown. The CDR3 is 13 amino acids. V was pared by 5 bases and J by 6 bases, with 12 bases between. Germline CDR1 SEHNR, CDR2 FQNEAQ (reference sequence). The chain uses TRBV7-9 and TRBJ2-3; D might be TRBD2 (6 bases). This clonotype was sampled from a woman aged 80 or older in good health. The sequenced sample was blood. The CDR3 DNA sequence: TGTGCCAGCAGCCGGGACTCACAGGATACGCAGTATTTT. This sequence encodes CASSRDSQDTQYF.